The source of this T cell receptor beta chain is a study of post-analysis software for immune sequencing data. Study overall: Both relapsing-remitting and secondary progressive multiple sclerosis featured among the disease courses, as did progressive-relapsing multiple sclerosis. Study-wide findings and caveats: Patients carried roughly five TRBV segments more frequently than controls did, and TRBV5-6, TRBV5-1 and TRBV20-1 were among them. The normalized Chao1 diversity of multiple sclerosis patients was significantly lower than that of controls.

A word on this clonotype: Its antigen is undetermined.

Presence of unique molecular identifiers characterized the TCR beta cDNA libraries. TCRdb re-derived calls from the PCR reads in MiXCR, one entry per CDR3 protein. This sample carries 350,000 to 450,000 distinct CDR3 sequences, over 30% of them seen once, and the ten largest clones take about 7.6%. The V gene end was trimmed by 6 bases and the J gene end by 5 bases; junction bases not matched to a gene: 8. The CDR3 sequence is 14 residues long. Germline values: CDR1 SNHLY, CDR2 FYNNEI. Sequencing was carried out using blood. This chain uses TRBV2 with TRBJ2-5; 8 nucleotides agree with TRBD2. The clonotype comes from a girl aged 2-9 years with multiple sclerosis. As DNA, the CDR3 is TGTGCCAGCAGGAGGGCGACTAGCGTGGAGACCCAGTACTTC. Its translation is CASRRATSVETQYF. Full variable domain (rest looked up from reference TRBV2 and TRBJ2-5): EPEVTQTPSHQVTQMGQEVILRCVPISNHLYFYWYRQILGQKVEFLVSFYNNEISEKSEIFDDQFSVERPDGSNFTLKIRSTKLEDSAMYFCASRRATSVETQYFGPGTRLLVL.